This T cell receptor (beta chain) appears in the sequencing data of a study of radiotherapy plus CTLA-4 blockade in lung cancer. Study-level background: Disease control was achieved by 31% of patients, and objective responses by 15% to 20%.

The table came from immunoSEQ multiplex PCR; TCRdb's copy has only in-frame clones and leaves some out. The table lists tens of thousands of clones, around 79% of them singletons. Focal radiation plus CTLA-4 blockade with ipilimumab was administered to patients who had chemo-refractory metastatic non-small-cell lung cancer. Comments on this clone: Antigen specificity is unknown.

Points from the study as a whole: Early clonal dynamics of blood T cells, together with interferon-beta, were reported as the best response predictor. TCR clones originating in tumors grew in number in blood after radiotherapy plus ipilimumab.

This sample comprised peripheral blood, obtained from a patient treated with radiotherapy plus ipilimumab. The sequence was collected from a human donor with non-small cell lung cancer who had a partial response to radiotherapy plus ipilimumab. Some clones in this sample may be carry-over from other donors' samples.

The CDR3 DNA reads TGTGCCAGCAGCAGACAGGGATCTTTCACAGATACGCAGTATTTT. Protein: CASSRQGSFTDTQYF. The rearrangement links TRBV7-6 to TRBJ2-3; 7 bases align to TRBD1. Germline CDR1 reads SGHVS; CDR2 reads FNYEAQ. Trimming took 5 bases from V and 2 from J; bases not matched to a gene: 7. This CDR3 comprises 15 residues.